The rows below give T cell receptor beta chains drawn from one sample of a study of human T cells and chemical hapten exposure. Via MiXCR, TCRdb re-called the RACE reads, giving one row per CDR3 protein. The sample shows roughly 100,000 distinct CDR3 sequences, 9.3% of them seen only once. Sequenced here: whole blood, sampled in connection with sensitization to the hapten diphenylcyclopropenone (DPC). These receptors all come from a woman in her thirties or forties with alopecia areata. Some clones in this sample may be carry-over from other donors' samples. CDR3s include the opening cysteine and the closing phenylalanine or tryptophan. D genes are given only for firm matches. Part of the rows lack a size; the others show once, few, many or a class for expanded clones.

CASSRGTGQRETQYF	TGTGCCAGCAGCCGCGGGACAGGGCAGCGCGAGACCCAGTACTTC	-	TRBV3-1	TRBJ2-5	TRBD1
CSAQPGGEETQYF	TGCAGTGCTCAACCAGGGGGCGAGGAGACCCAGTACTTC	many	TRBV20-1	TRBJ2-5	TRBD1
CASSLGPDHEQYF	TGTGCCAGCAGCTTAGGACCGGACCACGAGCAGTACTTC	many	TRBV7-2	TRBJ2-7	-
CASSLDRRRQETQYF	TGTGCCAGCAGCTTGGATCGCAGGCGTCAAGAGACCCAGTACTTC	many	TRBV7-9	TRBJ2-5	-
CASRKQNTGELFF	TGTGCCAGCAGGAAACAGAACACCGGGGAGCTGTTTTTT	-	TRBV5-6	TRBJ2-2	-
CASYQAGRTYEQYF	TGTGCCAGCTACCAGGCTGGACGAACCTACGAGCAGTACTTC	many	TRBV18	TRBJ2-7	-
CASSARTWGEQFF	TGTGCCAGCAGCGCTCGGACCTGGGGGGAGCAGTTCTTC	-	TRBV12-3/TRBV12-4	TRBJ2-1	-
CASSNSRTSYGYTF	TGTGCCAGCAGTAATTCGAGGACCTCCTATGGCTACACCTTC	few	TRBV6-2/TRBV6-3	TRBJ1-2	-
CASSLEGTAAYNEQFF	TGTGCCAGCAGCTTAGAAGGTACAGCGGCTTACAATGAGCAGTTCTTC	many	TRBV11-3	TRBJ2-1	-
CASRVTGGFNEKLFF	TGTGCCAGCAGGGTGACAGGGGGCTTTAATGAAAAACTGTTTTTT	few	TRBV25-1	TRBJ1-4	TRBD1
CASRTGTGETRAFF	TGTGCCAGCCGAACCGGCACGGGGGAAACTAGAGCTTTCTTT	-	TRBV6-1	TRBJ1-1	-
CASSLKGTGESPLHF	TGTGCCAGCAGCTTAAAAGGGACAGGGGAATCACCCCTCCACTTT	many	TRBV7-3	TRBJ1-6	TRBD1
CSVLQALSYTF	TGCAGCGTTCTCCAGGCTCTGAGCTACACCTTC	few	TRBV29-1	TRBJ1-2	-
CASSSRRGLQYNEQFF	TGTGCCAGCAGTTCCCGGAGGGGGCTCCAGTACAATGAGCAGTTCTTC	-	TRBV28	TRBJ2-1	-
CSSKGQGENEQFF	TGCAGTAGCAAGGGACAGGGGGAGAATGAGCAGTTCTTC	many	TRBV20-1	TRBJ2-1	TRBD1
CASSLPGVGEQFF	TGTGCCAGCAGCTTACCAGGGGTTGGTGAGCAGTTCTTC	-	TRBV11-2	TRBJ2-1	-
CASSQQGAGDSPLHF	TGTGCCAGCTCACAACAGGGGGCTGGGGATTCACCCCTCCACTTT	few	TRBV18	TRBJ1-6	TRBD1
CASSEALSNTEAFF	TGTGCCAGCAGTGAAGCGCTATCAAACACTGAAGCTTTCTTT	-	TRBV2	TRBJ1-1	-
CASSSPSRDRGDEQFF	TGTGCCAGCAGTTCCCCATCCCGGGACAGGGGTGATGAGCAGTTCTTC	few	TRBV6-2/TRBV6-3	TRBJ2-1	TRBD1
CATRDRRNTEAFF	TGTGCCACTCGGGACAGACGGAACACTGAAGCTTTCTTT	-	TRBV6-2/TRBV6-3	TRBJ1-1	TRBD1
CASSLLRGIQETQYF	TGTGCCAGCAGCTTACTAAGGGGAATACAAGAGACCCAGTACTTC	-	TRBV11-2	TRBJ2-5	-
CSVRTSGRGSTDTQYF	TGCAGCGTCCGGACTAGCGGGAGAGGTAGCACAGATACGCAGTATTTT	-	TRBV29-1	TRBJ2-3	TRBD2
CASSISGQATGSLEQYF	TGTGCCAGTAGTATATCTGGACAGGCCACTGGGTCCCTCGAGCAGTACTTC	-	TRBV19	TRBJ2-7	TRBD1
CASSLGQGRQETQYF	TGTGCCAGCTCCCTAGGACAGGGACGCCAAGAGACCCAGTACTTC	few	TRBV18	TRBJ2-5	TRBD1
CASSLFGGDEQFF	TGTGCCAGCAGTTTATTTGGGGGTGATGAGCAGTTCTTC	many	TRBV28	TRBJ2-1	-
CASSRSDRGRGNTIYF	TGTGCCAGCAGTCGCTCCGACAGGGGACGTGGAAACACCATATATTTT	few	TRBV12-3/TRBV12-4	TRBJ1-3	TRBD1
CASTLLAGAYEQYF	TGTGCCAGCACCCTACTAGCGGGAGCGTACGAGCAGTACTTC	-	TRBV6-1	TRBJ2-7	TRBD2
CASSQDIGQGQGEQYF	TGCGCCAGCAGCCAAGATATCGGACAGGGGCAGGGCGAGCAGTACTTC	-	TRBV4-1	TRBJ2-7	TRBD1
CASSVGQGYQETQYF	TGTGCCAGCAGCGTGGGACAGGGGTACCAAGAGACCCAGTACTTC	-	TRBV9	TRBJ2-5	TRBD1
CSARGPLAGYTQYF	TGCAGTGCTAGAGGTCCGCTAGCGGGGTATACGCAGTATTTT	few	TRBV20-1	TRBJ2-3	TRBD2
CASSQGQGRPYEQYF	TGTGCCAGCAGTCAGGGACAGGGAAGGCCCTACGAGCAGTACTTC	many	TRBV27	TRBJ2-7	TRBD1
CASSAGQGYEKLFF	TGTGCCAGCAGTGCGGGACAGGGTTATGAAAAACTGTTTTTT	-	TRBV25-1	TRBJ1-4	TRBD1
CASTTRRDGLPNEQFF	TGTGCCAGCACCACACGACGGGACGGCCTACCGAATGAGCAGTTCTTC	few	TRBV6-1	TRBJ2-1	-
CASSAGSASEQYF	TGTGCCAGCAGCGCCGGATCAGCCAGCGAGCAGTACTTC	many	TRBV9	TRBJ2-7	-
CASSLGDRVGTEAFF	TGCGCCAGCAGCCTGGGGGACAGGGTGGGAACTGAAGCTTTCTTT	-	TRBV5-1	TRBJ1-1	TRBD1
CASSPLARTITDTQYF	TGTGCCAGCAGTCCCCTAGCCAGGACCATCACAGATACGCAGTATTTT	-	TRBV27	TRBJ2-3	-
CSVTGSNQPQHF	TGCAGTGTTACAGGTAGCAATCAGCCCCAGCATTTT	few	TRBV20-1	TRBJ1-5	-
CASSTGDNQPQHF	TGTGCCAGCTCAACAGGGGACAATCAGCCCCAGCATTTT	many	TRBV18	TRBJ1-5	TRBD1
CASASSNQPQHF	TGTGCCTCAGCAAGCAGCAATCAGCCCCAGCATTTT	many	TRBV12-3/TRBV12-4	TRBJ1-5	-
CASSELRPSSGNTIYF	TGTGCCAGCAGTGAATTGAGGCCGAGCTCTGGAAACACCATATATTTT	few	TRBV6-1	TRBJ1-3	-
CASSLPVAVNTEAFF	TGTGCCAGCAGCCTACCTGTGGCGGTGAACACTGAAGCTTTCTTT	once	TRBV11-2	TRBJ1-1	-
CASSQLGEQFF	TGTGCCAGCAGCCAATTGGGTGAGCAGTTCTTC	-	TRBV3-1	TRBJ2-1	-